The clone carrying this T cell receptor beta chain came up a few times. Its antigen is not identified. Each CDR3 protein is one row after TCRdb ran MiXCR on the RT-PCR reads. The table records hundreds of thousands of distinct CDR3 sequences, 18% of them present only once. The sample comes from a study of response to subunit inactivated influenza vaccine. The CDR3 has 15 amino acids. Germline trimming cut 4 bases from V and 2 bases from J; bases unmatched to any gene: 8. The germline gives CDR1 MDHEN, CDR2 SYDVKM. Broader study findings: It was suggested by the authors that few new T cells are recruited by each seasonal influenza vaccination.

This clonotype was obtained from a man between 50 and 59 years old who received an inactivated influenza vaccine. Sample: PBMCs from blood, taken less than 6 days after vaccination. The chain is built from TRBV28 and TRBJ2-7, with TRBD1 matching 7 bases. The CDR3 coding sequence is TGTGCCAGCAGTTCCATGACAGGGAAAACCTACGAGCAGTACTTC. This codes for CASSSMTGKTYEQYF.